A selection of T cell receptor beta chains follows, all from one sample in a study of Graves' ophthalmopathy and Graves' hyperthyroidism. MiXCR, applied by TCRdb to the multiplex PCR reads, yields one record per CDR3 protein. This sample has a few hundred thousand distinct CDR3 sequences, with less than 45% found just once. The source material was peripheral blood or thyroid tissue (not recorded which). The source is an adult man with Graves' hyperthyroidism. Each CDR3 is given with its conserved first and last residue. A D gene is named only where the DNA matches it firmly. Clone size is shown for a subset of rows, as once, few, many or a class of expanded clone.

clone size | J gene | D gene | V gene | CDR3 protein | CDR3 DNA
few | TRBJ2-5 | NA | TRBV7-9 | CASSFYEEQETQYF | TGTGCCAGCAGCTTTTATGAGGAACAAGAGACCCAGTACTTC
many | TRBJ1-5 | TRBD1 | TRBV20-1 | CSARGDDRAVQPQHF | TGCAGTGCTAGGGGTGACGACAGGGCGGTTCAGCCCCAGCATTTT
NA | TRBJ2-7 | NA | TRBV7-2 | CASSPLDSGTVLTYEQYF | TGTGCCAGCAGCCCTTTAGATTCCGGGACGGTGCTAACCTACGAGCAGTACTTC
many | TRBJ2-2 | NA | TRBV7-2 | CASSLGGQAATGELFF | TGTGCCAGCAGCTTAGGAGGGCAAGCGGCCACCGGGGAGCTGTTTTTT
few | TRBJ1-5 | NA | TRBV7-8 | CASSLGRGIRFDRSNQPQHF | TGTGCCAGCAGCTTAGGGCGTGGGATACGTTTCGATCGTAGCAATCAGCCCCAGCATTTT
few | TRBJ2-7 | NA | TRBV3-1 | CASSQDRRGRYEQYF | TGTGCCAGCAGCCAAGATAGGAGAGGGAGATACGAGCAGTACTTC
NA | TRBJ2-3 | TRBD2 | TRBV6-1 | CASSEIAGGPQDTQYF | TGTGCCAGCAGTGAAATAGCGGGAGGGCCCCAAGATACGCAGTATTTT
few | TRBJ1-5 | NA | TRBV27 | CASSPAGPILYSNQPQHF | TGTGCCAGCAGTCCGGCAGGCCCTATTCTATATAGCAATCAGCCCCAGCATTTT
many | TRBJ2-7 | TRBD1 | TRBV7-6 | CASSLEGQAYEQYF | TGTGCCAGCAGCTTAGAGGGACAGGCCTACGAGCAGTACTTC
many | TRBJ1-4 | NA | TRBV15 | CATSRDSVAATNEKLFF | TGTGCCACCAGCAGAGATTCGGTTGCAGCAACTAATGAAAAACTGTTTTTT
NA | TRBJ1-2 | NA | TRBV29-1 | CSSGQLGIHGYTF | TGCAGCTCCGGACAGTTGGGTATCCATGGCTACACCTTC
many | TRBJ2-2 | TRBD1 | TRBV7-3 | CASSSTGGSNTGELFF | TGTGCCAGCAGCTCTACAGGGGGCTCGAACACCGGGGAGCTGTTTTTT
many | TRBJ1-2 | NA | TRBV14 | CASSQGTAATNYGYTF | TGTGCCAGCAGCCAAGGGACCGCCGCCACTAACTATGGCTACACCTTC
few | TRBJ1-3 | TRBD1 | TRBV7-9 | CASSFIGQGALRNTIYF | TGTGCCAGCAGCTTCATCGGACAGGGGGCTCTGCGGAACACCATATATTTT
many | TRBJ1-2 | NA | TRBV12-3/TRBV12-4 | CASSFRTPNYGYTF | TGTGCCAGCAGTTTTAGGACACCGAACTATGGCTACACCTTC
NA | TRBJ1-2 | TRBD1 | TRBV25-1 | CASSVEDPGQGRGYTF | TGTGCCAGCAGCGTTGAAGACCCCGGACAGGGCCGTGGCTACACCTTC
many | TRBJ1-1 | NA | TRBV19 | CASSGEQWGTEAFF | TGTGCCAGTAGTGGTGAACAGTGGGGCACTGAAGCTTTCTTT
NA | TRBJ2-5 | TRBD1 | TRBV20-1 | CSSQGQGVAETQYF | TGCAGCTCTCAAGGACAGGGCGTTGCAGAGACCCAGTACTTC
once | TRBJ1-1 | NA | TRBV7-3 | CASSLSEGTEAFF | TGTGCCAGCAGCTTAAGCGAGGGAACTGAAGCTTTCTTT
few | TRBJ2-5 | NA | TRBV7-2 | CASSSHLLGLRETQYF | TGTGCCAGCAGCTCCCATCTACTAGGTCTCAGGGAGACCCAGTACTTC
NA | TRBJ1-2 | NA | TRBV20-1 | CSAGRGDGYTF | TGCAGTGCGGGACGGGGGGACGGATACACCTTC
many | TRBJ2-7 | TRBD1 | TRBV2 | CASSGQGVSEQYF | TGTGCCAGCAGCGGACAGGGGGTATCCGAGCAGTACTTC
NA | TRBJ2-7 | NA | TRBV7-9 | CASSTPVWGDYEQYF | TGTGCCAGCAGCACACCGGTGTGGGGGGACTACGAGCAGTACTTC
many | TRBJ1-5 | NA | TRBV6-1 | CASSEIGFNQPQHF | TGTGCCAGCAGTGAAATTGGATTTAATCAGCCCCAGCATTTT
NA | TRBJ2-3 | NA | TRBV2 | CASSDPPSGTDTQYF | TGTGCCAGCAGTGACCCCCCTAGCGGCACAGATACGCAGTATTTT
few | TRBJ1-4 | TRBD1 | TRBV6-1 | CASSSTGSQRKLFF | TGTGCCAGCAGCTCGACAGGGTCCCAACGAAAACTGTTTTTT
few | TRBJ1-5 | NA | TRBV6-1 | CASSEARGAVQHF | TGTGCCAGCAGTGAAGCCAGGGGCGCGGTCCAGCATTTT
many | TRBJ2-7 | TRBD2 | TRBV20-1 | CSARDGSGDIYEQYF | TGCAGTGCTAGAGACGGTAGCGGGGACATCTACGAGCAGTACTTC
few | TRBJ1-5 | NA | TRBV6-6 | CASSQDRPWSNQPQHF | TGTGCCAGCAGTCAAGACAGGCCATGGAGCAATCAGCCCCAGCATTTT
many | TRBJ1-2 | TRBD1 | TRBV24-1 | CATWTGVGYTF | TGTGCCACCTGGACAGGGGTTGGCTACACCTTC
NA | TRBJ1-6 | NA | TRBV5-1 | CASSLTQGGGYNSPLHF | TGCGCCAGCAGCTTGACACAGGGCGGGGGTTATAATTCACCCCTCCACTTT
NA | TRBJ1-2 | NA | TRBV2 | CASSLLSPPGYTF | TGTGCCAGCAGTTTATTGTCCCCCCCTGGCTACACCTTC
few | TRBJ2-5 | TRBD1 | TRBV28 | CASSLVGGLRETQYF | TGTGCCAGCAGTTTAGTAGGGGGCTTACGGGAGACCCAGTACTTC
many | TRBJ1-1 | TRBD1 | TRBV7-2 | CASSLVVGQGEAFF | TGTGCCAGCAGCTTAGTAGTGGGACAGGGTGAAGCTTTCTTT
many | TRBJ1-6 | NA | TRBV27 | CASMGSYNSPLHF | TGTGCCAGCATGGGCTCCTATAATTCACCCCTCCACTTT
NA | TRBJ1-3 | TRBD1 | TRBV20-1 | CSARLPPETGVYNTIYF | TGCAGTGCTAGATTGCCACCCGAGACAGGGGTATACAACACCATATATTTT
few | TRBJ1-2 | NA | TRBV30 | CAWTNRGGTLGYTF | TGTGCCTGGACCAATCGCGGGGGGACCTTGGGCTACACCTTC
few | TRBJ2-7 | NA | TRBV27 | CASSLSGRISYEQYF | TGTGCCAGCAGTTTATCTGGACGGATCTCCTACGAGCAGTACTTC
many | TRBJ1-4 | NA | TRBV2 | CASRPPGRDEKLFF | TGTGCCAGCAGGCCTCCGGGGAGGGACGAAAAACTGTTTTTT
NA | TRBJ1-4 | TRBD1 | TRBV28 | CASHSDRGNEKLFF | TGTGCCAGCCATTCGGACAGGGGGAACGAAAAACTGTTTTTT
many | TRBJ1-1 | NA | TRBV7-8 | CASSLEPTGLSFF | TGTGCCAGCAGCTTGGAACCGACAGGCCTTTCTTTCTTT
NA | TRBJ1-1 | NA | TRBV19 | CASSIVAGGNTEAFF | TGTGCCAGTAGTATAGTGGCGGGGGGGAACACTGAAGCTTTCTTT
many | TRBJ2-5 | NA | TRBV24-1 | CATSDPGGETQYF | TGTGCCACCAGTGATCCTGGAGGGGAGACCCAGTACTTC
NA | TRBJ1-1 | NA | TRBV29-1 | CSLWSVNTEAFF | TGCAGTTTATGGTCCGTGAACACTGAAGCTTTCTTT
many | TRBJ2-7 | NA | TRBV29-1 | CSVVRQGQNEQYF | TGCAGCGTTGTCCGGCAGGGCCAGAACGAGCAGTACTTC
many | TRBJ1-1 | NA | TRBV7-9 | CASSLSPTNEAFF | TGTGCCAGCAGCTTATCCCCGACAAATGAAGCTTTCTTT
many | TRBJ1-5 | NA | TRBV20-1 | CSASSGVNQPQHF | TGCAGTGCTAGCTCGGGGGTCAATCAGCCCCAGCATTTT
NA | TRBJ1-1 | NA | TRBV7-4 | CASSFEGGTEAFF | TGTGCCAGCAGCTTTGAGGGAGGTACTGAAGCTTTCTTT
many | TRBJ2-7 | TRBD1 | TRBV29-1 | CSVEGDRGEYEQYF | TGCAGCGTTGAGGGGGACAGGGGAGAGTACGAGCAGTACTTC
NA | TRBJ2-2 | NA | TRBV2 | CASRERRGSAGELFF | TGTGCCAGTAGAGAGAGGAGAGGTTCCGCCGGGGAGCTGTTTTTT
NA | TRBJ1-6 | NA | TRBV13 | CASSLRSYNSPLHF | TGTGCCAGCAGCTTACGGTCTTATAATTCACCCCTCCACTTT
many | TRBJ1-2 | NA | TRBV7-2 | CASSLDLRDGYTF | TGTGCCAGCAGCTTAGACTTAAGAGATGGCTACACCTTC
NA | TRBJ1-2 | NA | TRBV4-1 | CASSQQQDDYGYTF | TGCGCCAGCAGCCAACAACAGGACGACTATGGCTACACCTTC